The 8 T cell receptor beta chains given below trace back to one sample, sequenced in a study of T cells after yellow fever vaccination. TCRdb itself ran the 5' RACE reads through MiXCR, one entry per CDR3 protein. The repertoire includes 450,000 to 650,000 distinct CDR3 sequences, about a fifth of them detected once, and roughly a sixth sits in the top ten. Specimen: PBMCs, collected more than 20 days after the first yellow fever vaccination. These receptors came from a man aged 18 to 35 who received the YFV17D yellow fever vaccine.

CDR3 residues: CASSPLAGGGPSVNEQFF. DNA of the CDR3: TGTGCCAGCAGTCCACTAGCGGGGGGGGGACCCTCAGTAAATGAGCAGTTCTTC. This rearrangement joins TRBV27 to TRBJ2-1, with 13 bases aligning to TRBD2. The CDR3 length is 18 residues. Germline V gene lookup returns CDR1 MNHEY and CDR2 SMNVEV (reference sequence). J gave up 7 bases and V 5 bases, and 14 bases lay outside the gene matches.

The chain has TRBV9 and TRBJ2-3; D gene unclear. The CDR3 has 13 residues. Germline assignment: CDR1 SGDLS and CDR2 YYNGEE. Deletions cut 4 bases from V and 2 bases from J, with 8 bases between. The CDR3 region has the DNA TGTGCCAGCAGCCGACTGACCACAGATACGCAGTATTTT. It translates to CASSRLTTDTQYF.

The CDR3 protein is CASSLGTLLQETQYF. The CDR3 DNA follows: TGTGCCAGCAGCTTAGGGACATTGTTACAAGAGACCCAGTACTTC. This chain connects TRBV7-6 to TRBJ2-5; the D gene is possibly TRBD1 (5 bases). CDR1 and CDR2 from the germline V gene are SGHVS and FNYEAQ. This CDR3 has 15 amino acids. Trimming pared 1 base from V and 2 bases from J, leaving 11 bases between. The whole variable domain, filled in from reference TRBV7-6 and TRBJ2-5, reads GAGVSQSPRYKVTKRGQDVALRCDPISGHVSLYWYRQALGQGPEFLTYFNYEAQQDKSGLPNDRFSAERPEGSISTLTIQRTEQRDSAMYRCASSLGTLLQETQYFGPGTRLLVL.

This clonotype occurred a few times. This chain connects TRBV5-5 to TRBJ2-2; 8 bases match TRBD1. V shed 4 bases, J shed 3 bases, and the junction held 11 bases outside the gene matches. The CDR3 has 17 amino acids. Germline lookup yields CDR1 SGHKS and CDR2 YYEKEE (reference sequence). DNA of the CDR3: TGTGCCAGCAGCCTCTCGAGACAGGGGATTTACACCGGGGAGCTGTTTTTT. Translation gives CASSLSRQGIYTGELFF.

This chain links TRBV7-9 with TRBJ2-1; 11 nucleotides align to TRBD2. The CDR3 sequence is 16 residues long. Germline lookup yields CDR1 SEHNR and CDR2 FQNEAQ (reference sequence). Trimming cost V 7 bases and J 4 bases; bases outside gene matches: 9. CDR3 nucleotides: TGTGCCAGCATTAGCGGGGGGGACACCTATTACAATGAGCAGTTCTTC. Encoded protein: CASISGGDTYYNEQFF.

This clonotype was picked up a small number of times. This chain joins TRBV6-6 and TRBJ2-7, with a possible D match to TRBD2 (5 bases). Germline-derived CDR1 and CDR2 are MNHNY and SVGAGI (reference sequence). CDR3 size: 12 residues. V gave up 2 bases and J gave up 6 bases, with 8 bases separating them. This chain's CDR3 is CASSYHRGEQYV. The DNA for the CDR3 is TGTGCCAGCAGTTACCACCGGGGCGAGCAGTACGTC.

This clonotype was seen only a few times. This chain joins TRBV7-8 and TRBJ2-2; D not resolved. Trimming cost V 0 bases and J 8 bases, with 16 bases left between them. The germline V gene encodes CDR1 SGHVS and CDR2 FQNEAQ. The CDR3 extends over 16 amino acids. The CDR3 here is CASSLAFDPARGELFF. The CDR3 bases are TGTGCCAGCAGCTTAGCCTTTGACCCGGCCCGTGGGGAGCTGTTTTTT. Complete variable domain (other parts from reference TRBV7-8 and TRBJ2-2): GAGVSQSPRYKVAKRGQDVALRCDPISGHVSLFWYQQALGQGPEFLTYFQNEAQLDKSGLPSDRFFAERPEGSVSTLKIQRTQQEDSAVYLCASSLAFDPARGELFFGEGSRLTVL.

The rearrangement uses TRBV7-8 and TRBJ2-5; tentatively, D is TRBD2 (6 bases). Trimming left V 5 bases short and J 2 bases short, with 15 bases between. The CDR3 is 15 residues long. Germline V gene lookup returns CDR1 SGHVS and CDR2 FQNEAQ. Here the CDR3 DNA reads TGTGCCAGCAGCGTAAGGGGTGGGAGGCAAGAGACCCAGTACTTC. Amino acid sequence: CASSVRGGRQETQYF. The entire variable domain, with the rest obtained from reference TRBV7-8 and TRBJ2-5, is as follows: GAGVSQSPRYKVAKRGQDVALRCDPISGHVSLFWYQQALGQGPEFLTYFQNEAQLDKSGLPSDRFFAERPEGSVSTLKIQRTQQEDSAVYLCASSVRGGRQETQYFGPGTRLLVL.